This TCR beta chain is from a study of T-cell memory formation after mild COVID-19. The overall study: Largely, the TCR clusters proved donor specific.

MiXCR, applied by TCRdb to the 5' RACE reads, yields one record per CDR3 protein. The table includes under 250,000 distinct CDR3 sequences, around 9.5% detected once. Germline lookup yields CDR1 SQVTM and CDR2 ANQGSEA. The length of the CDR3 is 15 residues. With 4 bases removed from V and 4 bases from J, the gap between germline ends came to 19 bases. General study points: Still unconfirmed is whether the second-wave clones peaking on day 37 recognized SARS-CoV-2. The study found balanced CD4/CD8 in clones contracting day 15 to 85 and a CD4+ lean in later expanders.

This clonotype showed up just a few times. Its antigen is not identified. This receptor was taken from a man between 18 and 29 years old who had mild COVID-19 (a few samples of this study predate the infection). Cell type and time point are not known. The sample taken for sequencing was PBMCs or a T cell subset sorted from them (not recorded which). The chain uses TRBV29-1 and TRBJ2-5; TRBD1 or TRBD2 may be the D gene (5 bases each). The CDR3 nucleotides read TGCAGCGTTGGAGGGGCGTTCGTTAAGGGAGAGACCCAGTACTTC. Residues: CSVGGAFVKGETQYF.